Shown below are 26 T cell receptor beta chains from a single sample sequenced in a study of shared clonotypes between healthy human individuals (dated by TCRdb to the early 2020s). To prepare the library, the immunoSEQ multiplex PCR assay was applied. Here the immuneACCESS table is served through TCRdb, limited to in-frame sequences with V and J called. Missing clones are a known gap in these copies; in checked studies unresolved V genes cover under half, and the rest lacks a known reason. In all, the sample holds roughly 700,000 clones, and about 90% of those were seen once. 30% to 35% of the sample goes to the ten largest clones. Material for sequencing was memory CD8+ T cells from PBMCs. Per the publication, the cell subset or site label means: CD45RO+ cells pooled with CCR7-negative TemRA cells. The receptors come from a man aged 18 to 29 in good health. Some clones in this sample may be carry-over from other donors' samples.

The chain recombines TRBV4-2 with TRBJ2-6; D is possibly TRBD1 (6 bases). The germline V gene encodes CDR1 LGHNA and CDR2 YNFKEQ. The CDR3 covers 18 residues. V was pared by 0 bases and J by 0 bases, with 12 bases between. CDR3 bases: TGTGCCAGCAGCCAAGAAGCAGGGGTCCTCTCTGGGGCCAACGTCCTGACTTTC. Translating gives CASSQEAGVLSGANVLTF.

The rearrangement links TRBV7-9 to TRBJ2-2; D might be TRBD1 (7 bases). Looked up from germline, CDR1 is SEHNR and CDR2 is FQNEAQ (reference sequence). Trimming removed 2 bases at V and 6 bases at J, with 16 bases between. The CDR3 sequence is 16 residues long. In DNA form, the CDR3 reads TGTGCCAGCAGCTTACCGGGGGCGAGGGGGCCCGGGGAGCTGTTTTTT. Its translation: CASSLPGARGPGELFF. The full variable domain, its missing parts supplied by reference TRBV7-9 and TRBJ2-2, is DTGVSQNPRHKITKRGQNVTFRCDPISEHNRLYWYRQTLGQGPEFLTYFQNEAQLEKSRLLSDRFSAERPKGSFSTLEIQRTEQGDSAMYLCASSLPGARGPGELFFGEGSRLTVL.

V is TRBV27 and J is TRBJ1-5; no firm D call. With 2 bases removed from V and 1 base from J, the gap between germline ends came to 6 bases. Germline loops: CDR1 MNHEY, CDR2 SMNVEV (reference sequence). This CDR3 is 14 amino acids long. The CDR3 here is CASSLVQSNQPQHF. CDR3 bases: TGTGCCAGCAGTTTAGTACAGAGCAATCAGCCCCAGCATTTT.

The chain links TRBV4-3 to TRBJ2-1, with D perhaps matching TRBD2 (5 bases). Deletions cut 2 bases from V and 7 bases from J, with 15 bases between. CDR3 size: 15 residues. Germline-derived CDR1 and CDR2 are LGHNA and YSLEER. The CDR3 protein is CASSQKLGKWNEQFF. Written as DNA, the CDR3 is TGCGCCAGCAGCCAAAAACTAGGTAAATGGAATGAGCAGTTCTTC.

V and J are TRBV27 and TRBJ1-2; D perhaps matches TRBD1 (5 bases). Germline V CDR1 and CDR2: MNHEY, SMNVEV (reference sequence). Trimming pared 5 bases from V and 2 bases from J, leaving 12 bases between. There are 14 residues in the CDR3. CDR3 nucleotides: TGTGCCAGCAGTCCCACAGGAACCAACTATGGCTACACCTTC. This gives the protein CASSPTGTNYGYTF.

The rearrangement uses TRBV19 and TRBJ1-1; unclear D gene. CDR3 length equals 15 residues. Germline V gene sequence: CDR1 LNHDA, CDR2 SQIVND (reference sequence). V was clipped by 2 bases and J by 1 base, with 11 bases between them. Here the CDR3 DNA reads TGTGCCAGTAGTATATTCGCCGGCCAGAACACTGAAGCTTTCTTT. Its protein product is CASSIFAGQNTEAFF.

This clone appeared a few times. This sequence joins TRBV6-5 and TRBJ1-5; 10 bases map to TRBD1. The CDR3 has 14 residues. Germline-derived CDR1 and CDR2 are MNHEY and SVGAGI. V lost 4 bases to trimming and J lost 4 bases; unmatched junction nucleotides: 1. CDR3 DNA: TGTGCCAGCAGTTCGGGACAGGGGAATCAGCCCCAGCATTTT. This encodes CASSSGQGNQPQHF.

The chain uses TRBV7-2 and TRBJ1-2; TRBD1 might be the D (6 bases). V shed 2 bases and J shed 1 base, with 11 bases lying between them. CDR1 is SGHTA and CDR2 is FQGNSA in the germline V gene. This CDR3 region has 15 residues. In DNA, the CDR3 is TGTGCCAGCAGCTTATTCCGGACAGATAACTATGGCTACACCTTC. It encodes CASSLFRTDNYGYTF.

V and J are TRBV28 and TRBJ1-1, with a possible D match to TRBD1 (5 bases). Per the germline V gene, CDR1 is MDHEN and CDR2 is SYDVKM. Trimming left V 5 bases short and J 3 bases short, with 13 bases between. The CDR3 runs to 14 residues. DNA of the CDR3: TGTGCCAGCAGTCCCCGGGGGAGGGACACTGAAGCTTTCTTT. Amino acid sequence: CASSPRGRDTEAFF.

The rearrangement joins TRBV9 to TRBJ2-1, with 12 bases identical to TRBD2. After removal of 1 base from V and 9 bases from J, the junction contained 5 bases not matched to a gene. The germline gives CDR1 SGDLS, CDR2 YYNGEE. This CDR3 has 15 residues. The CDR3 DNA reads TGTGCCAGCAGCGTACCGACTAGCGGGAGTTTTGAGCAGTTCTTC. Amino acid sequence: CASSVPTSGSFEQFF.

The count of this clone is one. V is TRBV7-9 and J is TRBJ2-7, with 7 bases aligning to TRBD1. Germline V CDR1 and CDR2: SEHNR, FQNEAQ (reference sequence). This CDR3 has 13 amino acids. With V trimmed by 2 bases and J by 2 bases, 0 bases remained unmatched. CDR3 in amino acids: CASSLTGAYEQYF. CDR3 coding DNA: TGTGCCAGCAGCTTAACAGGGGCCTACGAGCAGTACTTC. Filled out from reference TRBV7-9 and TRBJ2-7, the complete variable domain reads DTGVSQNPRHKITKRGQNVTFRCDPISEHNRLYWYRQTLGQGPEFLTYFQNEAQLEKSRLLSDRFSAERPKGSFSTLEIQRTEQGDSAMYLCASSLTGAYEQYFGPGTRLTVT.

J is TRBJ1-2 and V is TRBV30, with TRBD1 matching over 9 bases. Per germline, CDR1 GTSNPN and CDR2 SVGIG (reference sequence). V lost 5 bases, J lost 2 bases, and 3 bases stayed unmatched. The CDR3 runs to 13 residues. Written as DNA, the CDR3 is TGTGCCTGGGAAGGACAGGGGAACTATGGCTACACCTTC. Translating it yields CAWEGQGNYGYTF.

This clone was seen only a few times. The chain links TRBV13 to TRBJ1-1; D is ambiguous. Trimming removed 5 bases from V and 1 base from J, with 8 bases in between. Germline assignment: CDR1 PRHDT and CDR2 FYEKMQ (reference sequence). The CDR3 spans 13 residues. The CDR3 DNA reads TGTGCCAGCAGCGAAACAGAGAACACTGAAGCTTTCTTT. Translation gives CASSETENTEAFF.

This chain uses TRBV5-1 with TRBJ2-7; TRBD2 matches 12 bases. After removal of 0 bases from V and 4 bases from J, the junction contained 2 bases not matched to a gene. Germline V CDR1 and CDR2: SGHRS, YFSETQ. The CDR3 length is 15 residues. The CDR3 protein is CASSLGLAGDYEQYF. CDR3 in DNA: TGCGCCAGCAGCTTGGGACTAGCGGGAGATTACGAGCAGTACTTC.

CDR3 sequence reads: CASSQERWGLAGYNEQFF. The CDR3 DNA reads as TGTGCCAGCAGCCAAGAGAGGTGGGGACTAGCGGGCTACAATGAGCAGTTCTTC. The V gene is TRBV14, the J gene TRBJ2-1; the match to TRBD2 covers 12 bases. Per the germline V gene, CDR1 is SGHDN and CDR2 is FVKESK. CDR3 length equals 18 residues. V trimming: 0 bases; J trimming: 3 bases; junction bases outside the gene matches: 6.

Points on this clone: The same CDR3 also results from other DNA sequences found in this sample. The chain carries TRBV19 and TRBJ2-1; D gene ambiguous. The germline gives CDR1 LNHDA, CDR2 SQIVND (reference sequence). Trimming stripped 3 bases from V and 7 bases from J, with 10 bases between. The length of the CDR3 is 13 residues. CDR3 sequence reads: CASSIWRANEQFF. The CDR3 DNA reads TGTGCCAGTAGTATTTGGAGAGCTAATGAGCAGTTCTTC. Based on the CDR3 plus reference TRBV19 and TRBJ2-1, the full variable domain is DGGITQSPKYLFRKEGQNVTLSCEQNLNHDAMYWYRQDPGQGLRLIYYSQIVNDFQKGDIAEGYSVSREKKESFPLTVTSAQKNPTAFYLCASSIWRANEQFFGPGTRLTVL.

The gene calls are TRBV7-2 and TRBJ2-5, with 13 bases lining up with TRBD2. The V gene's germline CDR1 is SGHTA and CDR2 FQGNSA. The CDR3 totals 17 residues. Trimming removed 5 bases from V and 5 bases from J; junction bases left unmatched: 11. DNA of the CDR3: TGTGCCAGCAGCCAAGGCCTACTAGCGGGAGGGTGGGAGACCCAGTACTTC. Translation gives CASSQGLLAGGWETQYF. The whole variable domain, filled in from reference TRBV7-2 and TRBJ2-5, reads GAGVSQSPSNKVTEKGKDVELRCDPISGHTALYWYRQSLGQGLEFLIYFQGNSAPDKSGLPSDRFSAERTGGSVSTLTIQRTQQEDSAVYLCASSQGLLAGGWETQYFGPGTRLLVL.

This rearrangement joins TRBV4-1 to TRBJ2-7, with no clear D. There are 15 residues in the CDR3. Trimming removed 0 bases at V and 5 bases at J, with 14 bases between. Germline V gene sequence: CDR1 MGHRA, CDR2 YSYEKL. The CDR3 nucleotides are TGCGCCAGCAGCCAAGAGTCGCCCAGAAGCGACGAGCAGTACTTC. Its protein product is CASSQESPRSDEQYF.

V usage is TRBV27 and J usage is TRBJ2-1, with TRBD1 matching over 12 bases. Germline CDR1 is MNHEY and CDR2 is SMNVEV (reference sequence). V lost 4 bases to trimming and J lost 8 bases; unmatched junction nucleotides: 6. CDR3 length equals 15 residues. CDR3 sequence (DNA): TGTGCCAGCAGTTCGGAGGGACAGGGGGCCGATGAGCAGTTCTTC. It is translated as CASSSEGQGADEQFF.

The gene calls are TRBV27 and TRBJ2-1; 7 nucleotides align to TRBD2. V lost 3 bases and J lost 6; bases outside the gene matches: 5. Per the germline V gene, CDR1 is MNHEY and CDR2 is SMNVEV (reference sequence). The CDR3 is made up of 14 amino acids. In DNA form, the CDR3 reads TGTGCCAGCAGTTTGCGGGAGAGGCGCAATGAGCAGTTCTTC. Protein sequence: CASSLRERRNEQFF.

The chain carries TRBV28 and TRBJ2-7; D not certain. The V end lost 1 base, the J end lost 6 bases, and 7 bases lay between the germline ends. The CDR3 has 12 residues. Per the germline V gene, CDR1 is MDHEN and CDR2 is SYDVKM. The DNA for the CDR3 is TGTGCCAGCAGTTTATCTTGGGGCGAGCAGTACTTC. This gives the protein CASSLSWGEQYF.

The gene calls are TRBV6-5 and TRBJ2-1, with D uncertain. Germline CDR1 and CDR2: MNHEY and SVGAGI. V was shortened by 2 bases and J by 0 bases, with 5 bases between the two germline ends. This CDR3 contains 14 residues. Written as DNA, the CDR3 is TGTGCCAGCAGTTACCAGGACTCCTACAATGAGCAGTTCTTC. Protein product: CASSYQDSYNEQFF.

The V gene is TRBV28, the J gene TRBJ2-5; perhaps TRBD2 as D (6 bases). In germline, CDR1 is MDHEN, CDR2 SYDVKM. Trimming took off 4 bases at V and 5 bases at J, with 14 bases between the two ends. The CDR3 contains 14 residues. CDR3 amino acids: CASSSTGALETQYF. The CDR3 DNA reads as TGTGCCAGCAGTTCAACGGGAGCCCTGGAGACCCAGTACTTC.

The rearrangement uses TRBV6-1 and TRBJ1-4; D unresolved. Germline V CDR1 and CDR2: MNHNS, SASEGT. This CDR3 is 13 amino acids long. The ends were cut back, 1 base at V and 12 bases at J, with 12 bases in the middle. CDR3: CASSEGLRRELFF. CDR3 DNA: TGTGCCAGCAGTGAAGGACTCAGAAGAGAACTGTTTTTT.

The chain combines TRBV28 with TRBJ1-2; D may be TRBD1 (5 bases). V gave up 3 bases and J gave up 4 bases, with 9 bases separating them. The CDR3 loop spans 13 amino acids. From germline, CDR1 is MDHEN and CDR2 SYDVKM. DNA of the CDR3: TGTGCCAGCAGTTTTGACAGTATCTATGGCTACACCTTC. Its protein is CASSFDSIYGYTF.

The J gene is TRBJ1-5, the V gene TRBV10-3, with 7 bases aligning to TRBD1. Looked up from germline, CDR1 is ENHRY and CDR2 is SYGVKD. The trim removed 6 bases at V and 5 bases at J, leaving 10 bases unmatched. CDR3 size: 15 residues. CDR3 nucleotide sequence: TGTGCCATCAGCCGGGGGATAGGGGGCGATCAGCCCCAGCATTTT. Translating it yields CAISRGIGGDQPQHF.